This T cell receptor (beta chain) was observed in a study of cytomegalovirus exposure and HLA in healthy donors. Study-level background: Findings of an earlier analysis included about 100 million unique TCR beta sequences from 180 million or so T cells. Regarding the study as a whole: Previous analysis showed most TCR beta V segments were productive about 87% or about 30% of the time.

Researchers ran the PCR with 60 Vbeta and 13 Jbeta primers. Assay used: immunoSEQ multiplex PCR; TCRdb lists only in-frame clones, some missing. The sample records more than 100,000 clones, approximately 72% being singletons. Concerning this clone itself: The antigen is unknown.

This sequence was found in a woman between 40 and 55 years old in good health and CMV-seropositive. The specimen sequenced was PBMCs.

DNA for the CDR3: TGTGCCAGCAGTCAATTGGGGAGGGAGACCCAGTACTTC. Encoded protein: CASSQLGRETQYF. The V gene is TRBV7-2, the J gene TRBJ2-5, with D perhaps matching TRBD2 (6 bases). Germline V gene data show CDR1 as SGHTA and CDR2 as FQGNSA. Between the trimmed V and J ends, which lost 6 bases and 5 bases, there was a span of 13 bases. This CDR3 is 13 amino acids long.